A selection of T cell receptor beta chains follows, all from one sample in a study of siplizumab effects on memory and regulatory T cells. The assay was immunoSEQ multiplex PCR, and TCRdb's table has in-frame clones only and misses some. The sample includes 7,000 to 8,500 clones, roughly 70% of them seen just once. Sequencing was carried out using effector memory CD8+ T cells sorted from blood. These receptors came from a human donor in good health. The CDR3 runs from the conserved cysteine through the conserved F or W. Each record gives: D gene, clone size, V gene, J gene, CDR3 DNA, CDR3 protein. A D gene is named only where the DNA matches it firmly. Clone size is given for some rows only: seen once, a few or many times, or a class if the clone is expanded.

-	once	TRBV28	TRBJ2-1	TGTGCCAGCAGTTTATCTGGGGACGGATTTGGTGAGCAGTTCTTC	CASSLSGDGFGEQFF
-	-	TRBV5-8	TRBJ2-6	TGTGCCAGCAGCTTACCAGGGAAAAGTGGGGCCAACGTCCTGACTTTC	CASSLPGKSGANVLTF
-	-	TRBV5-6	TRBJ2-1	TGTGCCAGCTATCAGAGCTCCTACAATGAGCAGTTCTTC	CASYQSSYNEQFF
-	-	TRBV30	TRBJ1-6	TGTGCCTGGAGCCTGACCCGACAGTATAATTCACCCCTCCACTTT	CAWSLTRQYNSPLHF
-	once	TRBV6-4	TRBJ1-5	TGTGCCAGCAGTCCTGGGGACGGATCGAATCAGCCCCAGCATTTT	CASSPGDGSNQPQHF
-	-	TRBV30	TRBJ1-1	TGTGCCTGGAGCGAGGGGTACTGGAACACTGAAGCTTTCTTT	CAWSEGYWNTEAFF
TRBD2	-	TRBV27	TRBJ2-1	TGTGCCAGCAGCCAAGATAGCGGGAGTGGGTACAATGAGCAGTTCTTC	CASSQDSGSGYNEQFF
TRBD2	-	TRBV7-8	TRBJ2-1	TGTGCCAGCAGCGGCGAAGTGCGGGAGGGGACTAATGAGCAGTTCTTC	CASSGEVREGTNEQFF
-	few	TRBV2	TRBJ2-7	TGTGCCACACTCTCACAGGGCTACGAGCAGTACTTC	CATLSQGYEQYF
-	-	TRBV7-6	TRBJ2-7	TGTGCCAGCAGCTTAGAAGCCGCCTACGAGCAGTACTTC	CASSLEAAYEQYF
TRBD2	-	TRBV9	TRBJ2-1	TGTGCCAGCAGCTCCACCGGGACTAGTTATGAGCAGTTCTTC	CASSSTGTSYEQFF
-	-	TRBV9	TRBJ1-1	TGTGCCAGCAGCGGCAGCAACACTGAAGCTTTCTTT	CASSGSNTEAFF